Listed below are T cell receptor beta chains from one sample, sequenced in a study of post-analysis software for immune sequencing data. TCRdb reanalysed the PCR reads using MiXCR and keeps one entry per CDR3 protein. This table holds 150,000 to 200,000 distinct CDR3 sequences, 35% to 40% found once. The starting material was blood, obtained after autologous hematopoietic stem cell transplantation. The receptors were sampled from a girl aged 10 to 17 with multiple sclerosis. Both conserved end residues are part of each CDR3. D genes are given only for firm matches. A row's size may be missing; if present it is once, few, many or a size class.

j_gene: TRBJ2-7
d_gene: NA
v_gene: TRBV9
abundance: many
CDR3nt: TGTGCCAGCAGCGTATCCCCACAGGGCGAGCAGTACTTC
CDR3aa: CASSVSPQGEQYF

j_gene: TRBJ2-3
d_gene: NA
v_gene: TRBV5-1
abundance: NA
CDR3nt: TGCGCCAGCAGCCCCACTTGGGGGTCGTATTCAGATACGCAGTATTTT
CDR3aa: CASSPTWGSYSDTQYF

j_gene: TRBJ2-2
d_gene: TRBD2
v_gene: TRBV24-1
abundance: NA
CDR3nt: TGTGCCACCTCAGGGAGGGCCGGGGAGCTGTTTTTT
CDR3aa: CATSGRAGELFF

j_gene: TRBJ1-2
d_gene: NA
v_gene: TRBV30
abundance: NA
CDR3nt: TGTGCCTGGAGTGTAACGGGGTATGGAAGCTATGGCTACACCTTC
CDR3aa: CAWSVTGYGSYGYTF

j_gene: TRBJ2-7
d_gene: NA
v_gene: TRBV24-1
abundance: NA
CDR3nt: TGTGCCACCAGTGATAGGGACACCTACAATGAGCAGTACTTC
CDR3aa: CATSDRDTYNEQYF

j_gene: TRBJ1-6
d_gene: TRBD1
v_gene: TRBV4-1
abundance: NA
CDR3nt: TGCGCCAGCGCCGAGGGGGCCCATAATTCACCCCTCCACTTT
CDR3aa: CASAEGAHNSPLHF

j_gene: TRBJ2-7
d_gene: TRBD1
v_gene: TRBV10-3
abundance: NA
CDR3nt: TGTGCCATCAGTCCCCCGACAGGGGAGTCCTACAATGAGCAGTACTTC
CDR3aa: CAISPPTGESYNEQYF

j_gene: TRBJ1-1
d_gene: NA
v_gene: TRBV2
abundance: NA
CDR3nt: TGTGCCAGCTGCCAGGGTCTGAACACTGAAGCTTTCTTT
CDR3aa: CASCQGLNTEAFF

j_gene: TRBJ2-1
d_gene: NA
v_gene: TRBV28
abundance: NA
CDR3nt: TGTGCCAGCAGTTTAACCCTCTACAATGAGCAGTTCTTC
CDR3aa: CASSLTLYNEQFF

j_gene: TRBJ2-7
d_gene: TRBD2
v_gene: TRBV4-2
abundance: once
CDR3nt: TGTGCCGGCAGCAAAGGGGCTAGCGGGGGTCCCTACGAGCAGTACTTC
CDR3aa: CAGSKGASGGPYEQYF

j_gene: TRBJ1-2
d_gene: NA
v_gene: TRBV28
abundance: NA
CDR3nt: TGTGCCAGCAGTTTAGTCCTACGGGGCCATGGCTACACCTTC
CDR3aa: CASSLVLRGHGYTF

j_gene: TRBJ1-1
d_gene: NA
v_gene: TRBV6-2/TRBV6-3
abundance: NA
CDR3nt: TGTGCCAGCACCCAGGGGAGCACTGAAGCTTTCTTT
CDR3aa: CASTQGSTEAFF

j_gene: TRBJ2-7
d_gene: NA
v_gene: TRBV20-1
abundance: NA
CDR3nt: TGCAGTGCCAGTCTAGGGGACGGCTCCTACAATGAGCAGTACTTC
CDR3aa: CSASLGDGSYNEQYF

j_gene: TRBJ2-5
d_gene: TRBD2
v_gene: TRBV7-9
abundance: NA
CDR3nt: TGTGCCAGCAGCTTAAGCATAGGACTAGCGGGGCCCCGGTACGAAGAGACCCAGTACTTC
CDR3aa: CASSLSIGLAGPRYEETQYF

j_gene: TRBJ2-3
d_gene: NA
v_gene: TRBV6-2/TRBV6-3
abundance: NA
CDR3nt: TGTGCCAGCAACAATCACGGTATTTCTTCCGATACGCAGTATTTT
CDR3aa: CASNNHGISSDTQYF

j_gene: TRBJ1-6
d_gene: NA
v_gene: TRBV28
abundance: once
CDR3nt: TGTGCCAGCAGTCTATTGGGCAGGAGAAATTCACCCCTCCACTTT
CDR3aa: CASSLLGRRNSPLHF

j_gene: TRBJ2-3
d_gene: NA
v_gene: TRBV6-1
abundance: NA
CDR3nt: TGTGCCAGCAGTGCGTCTGTCACAGATACGCAGTATTTT
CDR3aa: CASSASVTDTQYF

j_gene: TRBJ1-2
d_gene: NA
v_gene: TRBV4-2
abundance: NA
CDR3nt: TGTGCCAGCAGCCAAGAAGAGACAGCAGCTAACTATGGCTACACCTTC
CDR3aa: CASSQEETAANYGYTF

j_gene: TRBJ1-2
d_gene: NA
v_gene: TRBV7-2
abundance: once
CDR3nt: TGTGCCAGCAGCAAGGACGGGTCTAACTATGGCTACACCTTC
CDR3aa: CASSKDGSNYGYTF

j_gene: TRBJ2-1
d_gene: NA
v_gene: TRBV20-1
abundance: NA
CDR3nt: TGCAGTGCTAGGACTGCGAGTAATGAGCAGTTCTTC
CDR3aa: CSARTASNEQFF

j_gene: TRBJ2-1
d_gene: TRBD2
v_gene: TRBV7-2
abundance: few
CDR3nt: TGTGCCAGCAGCCAACCAACGGGGGGAATCAATGAGCAGTTCTTC
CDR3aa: CASSQPTGGINEQFF

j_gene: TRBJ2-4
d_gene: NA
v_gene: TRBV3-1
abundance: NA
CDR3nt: TGTGCCAGCAGCCAAGCGCCAGCAGTAGCCAAAAACATTCAGTACTTC
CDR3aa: CASSQAPAVAKNIQYF

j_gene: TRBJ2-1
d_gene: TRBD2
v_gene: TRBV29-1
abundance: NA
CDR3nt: TGCAGCGTTGTCCGCGGGAGGGTCTACAATGAGCAGTTCTTC
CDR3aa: CSVVRGRVYNEQFF

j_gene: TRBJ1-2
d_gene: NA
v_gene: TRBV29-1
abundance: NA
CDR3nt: TGCAGCGTCGCCAGTCAGGGCTACACCTTC
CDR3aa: CSVASQGYTF

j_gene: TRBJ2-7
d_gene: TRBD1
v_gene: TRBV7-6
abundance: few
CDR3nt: TGTGCCAGCAGCCCAAGTCAGGGGGCGAAATTCTACGAGCAGTACTTC
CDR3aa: CASSPSQGAKFYEQYF

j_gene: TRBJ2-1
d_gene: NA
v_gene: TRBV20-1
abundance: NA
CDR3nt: TGCAGTGCTAGGGCGGGGCATAGCTCCTACAATGAGCAGTTCTTC
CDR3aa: CSARAGHSSYNEQFF

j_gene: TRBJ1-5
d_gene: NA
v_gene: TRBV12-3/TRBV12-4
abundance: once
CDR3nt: TGTGCCAGCAGTTTACTGGCAGGTGTTCTCGATCAGCCCCAGCATTTT
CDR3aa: CASSLLAGVLDQPQHF

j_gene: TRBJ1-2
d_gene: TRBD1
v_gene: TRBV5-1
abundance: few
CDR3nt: TGCGCCAGCAGCCTGACAGGGGGTGATGGCTACACCTTC
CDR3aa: CASSLTGGDGYTF

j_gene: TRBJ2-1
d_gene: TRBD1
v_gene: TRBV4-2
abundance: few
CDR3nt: TGTGCCAGCAGCCAAGATGGGAAAGGGGGCCATAACAATGAGCAGTTCTTC
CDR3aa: CASSQDGKGGHNNEQFF

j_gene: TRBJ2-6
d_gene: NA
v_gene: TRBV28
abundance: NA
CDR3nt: TGTGCCAGCACTGGGGGGGCCAACGTCCTGACTTTC
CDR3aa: CASTGGANVLTF

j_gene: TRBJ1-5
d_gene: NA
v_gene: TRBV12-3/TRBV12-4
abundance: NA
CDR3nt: TGTGCCAGCAGTCCCCCTATGGCAGGGAATAGTCCCCAGCATTTT
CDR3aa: CASSPPMAGNSPQHF

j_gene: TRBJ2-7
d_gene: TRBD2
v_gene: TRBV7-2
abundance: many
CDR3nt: TGTGCCAGCAGCTTAAAACTAGCGGGAGGTGGGCCCTACGAGCAGTACTTC
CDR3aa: CASSLKLAGGGPYEQYF

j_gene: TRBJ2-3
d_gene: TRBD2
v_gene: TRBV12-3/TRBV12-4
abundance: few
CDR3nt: TGTGCCAGCAGTTTGGGCCGGTCGGGAGGGGGAGATACGCAGTATTTT
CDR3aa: CASSLGRSGGGDTQYF

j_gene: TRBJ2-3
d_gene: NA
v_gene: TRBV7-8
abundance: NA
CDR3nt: TGTGCCAGCAGCCACTTTAGCGGAACTAGCACAGATACGCAGTATTTT
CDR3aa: CASSHFSGTSTDTQYF

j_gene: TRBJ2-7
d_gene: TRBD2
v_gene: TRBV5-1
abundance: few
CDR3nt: TGCGCCAGCAGCCCCTACGGGGGGACCTCTTTTTACGAGCAGTACTTC
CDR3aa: CASSPYGGTSFYEQYF

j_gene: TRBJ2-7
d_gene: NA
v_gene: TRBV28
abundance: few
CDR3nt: TGTGCCAGCACCCCTGGGTATGGGGAGTACGAGCAGTACTTC
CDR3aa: CASTPGYGEYEQYF

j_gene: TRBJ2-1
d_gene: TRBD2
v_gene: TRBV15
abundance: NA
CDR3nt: TGTGCCACCAGTAGAGGTTTTGGGACTAGCCTGGTCCTCTACAATGAGCAGTTCTTC
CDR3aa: CATSRGFGTSLVLYNEQFF

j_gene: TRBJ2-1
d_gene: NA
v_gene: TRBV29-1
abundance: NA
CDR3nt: TGCAGAGCCAAAAGCGGCCACAATGAGCAGTTCTTC
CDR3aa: CRAKSGHNEQFF

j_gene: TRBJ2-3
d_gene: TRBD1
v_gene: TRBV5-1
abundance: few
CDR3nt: TGCGCCAGCAGCTTGAGCAGGGGGCGAGGAGATACGCAGTATTTT
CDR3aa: CASSLSRGRGDTQYF

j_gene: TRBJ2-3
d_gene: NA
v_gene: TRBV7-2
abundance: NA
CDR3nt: TGTGCCAGCAGCAATAGTCGTGCAGATACGCAGTATTTT
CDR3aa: CASSNSRADTQYF

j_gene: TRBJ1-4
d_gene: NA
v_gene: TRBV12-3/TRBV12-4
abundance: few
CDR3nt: TGTGCCAGCACCTGGGGTGAAAAATTGTTTTTT
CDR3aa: CASTWGEKLFF